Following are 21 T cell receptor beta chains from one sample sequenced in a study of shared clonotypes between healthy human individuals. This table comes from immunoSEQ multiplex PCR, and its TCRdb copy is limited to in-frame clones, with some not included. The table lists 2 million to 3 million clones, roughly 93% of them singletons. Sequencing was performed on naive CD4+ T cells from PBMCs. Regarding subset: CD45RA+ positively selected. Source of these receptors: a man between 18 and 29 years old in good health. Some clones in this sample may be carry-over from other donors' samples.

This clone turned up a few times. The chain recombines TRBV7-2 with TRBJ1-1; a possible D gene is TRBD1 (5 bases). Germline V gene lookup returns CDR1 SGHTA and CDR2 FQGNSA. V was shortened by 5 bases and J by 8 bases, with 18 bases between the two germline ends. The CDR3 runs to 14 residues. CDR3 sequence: CASSRHPSAGEAFF. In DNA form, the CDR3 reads TGTGCCAGCAGCCGGCACCCTTCCGCAGGGGAAGCTTTCTTT.

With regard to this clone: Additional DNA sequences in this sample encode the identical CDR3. The CDR3 sequence is CASRAGQSSYEQYF. The CDR3 DNA reads as TGTGCCAGCAGGGCGGGACAGAGCTCCTACGAGCAGTACTTC. The chain combines TRBV7-9 with TRBJ2-7, with TRBD1 as a possible D gene (7 bases). Germline V lookup: CDR1 SEHNR, CDR2 FQNEAQ (reference sequence). Trimming pared 6 bases from V and 0 bases from J, leaving 12 bases between. This CDR3 spans 14 amino acids.

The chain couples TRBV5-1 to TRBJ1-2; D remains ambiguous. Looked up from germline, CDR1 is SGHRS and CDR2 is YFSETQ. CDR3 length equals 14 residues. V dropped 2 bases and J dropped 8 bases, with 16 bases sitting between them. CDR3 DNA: TGCGCCAGCAGCTTAGAAGTGGAGGTTGGGGGCTACACCTTC. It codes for CASSLEVEVGGYTF.

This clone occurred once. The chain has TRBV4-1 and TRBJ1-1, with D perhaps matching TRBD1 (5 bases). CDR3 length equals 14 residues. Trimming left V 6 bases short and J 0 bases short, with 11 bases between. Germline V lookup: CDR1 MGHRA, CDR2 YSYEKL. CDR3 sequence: CASSRAGVNTEAFF. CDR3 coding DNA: TGCGCCAGCAGTCGCGCGGGGGTGAACACTGAAGCTTTCTTT.

The CDR3 sequence: CASSVGEGYNEQFF. DNA of the CDR3: TGTGCCAGCAGTGTAGGAGAGGGGTACAATGAGCAGTTCTTC. The chain couples TRBV6-1 to TRBJ2-1; D may correspond to TRBD1 or TRBD2 (5 bases each). The CDR3 consists of 14 residues. V was cut by 4 bases and J by 4 bases, with 11 bases left in between. Looked up from germline, CDR1 is MNHNS and CDR2 is SASEGT.

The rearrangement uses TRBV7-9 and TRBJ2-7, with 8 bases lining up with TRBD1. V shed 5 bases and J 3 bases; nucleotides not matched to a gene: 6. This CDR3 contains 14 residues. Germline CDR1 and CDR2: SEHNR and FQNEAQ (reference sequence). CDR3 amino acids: CASSDTGGIYEQYF. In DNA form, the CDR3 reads TGTGCCAGCAGCGACACAGGGGGTATCTACGAGCAGTACTTC.

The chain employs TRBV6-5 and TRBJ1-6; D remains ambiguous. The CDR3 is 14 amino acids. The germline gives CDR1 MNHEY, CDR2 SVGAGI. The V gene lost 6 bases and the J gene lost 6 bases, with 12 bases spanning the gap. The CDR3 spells CASSETRANSPLHF. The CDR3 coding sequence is TGTGCCAGCAGCGAAACTAGAGCTAATTCACCCCTCCACTTT.

The CDR3 region has the DNA TGTGCCAGCAGTGAATATGATAGAGGGAGTAGCACTGAAGCTTTCTTT. Translating it yields CASSEYDRGSSTEAFF. The V gene is TRBV25-1, the J gene TRBJ1-1; D is ambiguous. This CDR3 region has 16 residues. The germline V and J ends were trimmed by 0 bases and 4 bases, with 15 bases remaining between them. Germline V lookup: CDR1 MGHDK, CDR2 SYGVNS.

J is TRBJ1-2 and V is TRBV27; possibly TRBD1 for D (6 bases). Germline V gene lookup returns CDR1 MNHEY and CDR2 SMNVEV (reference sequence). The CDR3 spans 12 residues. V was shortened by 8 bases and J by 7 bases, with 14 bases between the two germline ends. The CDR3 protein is CASGRGAGGYTF. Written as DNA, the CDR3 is TGTGCCAGCGGGAGGGGGGCAGGTGGCTACACCTTC.

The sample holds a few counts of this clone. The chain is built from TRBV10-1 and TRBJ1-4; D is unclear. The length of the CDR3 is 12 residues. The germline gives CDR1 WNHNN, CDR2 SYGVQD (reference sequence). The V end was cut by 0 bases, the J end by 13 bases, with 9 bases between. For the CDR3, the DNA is TGCGCCAGCAGTGAGTCGCTGGCGGGACTGTTTTTT. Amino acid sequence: CASSESLAGLFF.

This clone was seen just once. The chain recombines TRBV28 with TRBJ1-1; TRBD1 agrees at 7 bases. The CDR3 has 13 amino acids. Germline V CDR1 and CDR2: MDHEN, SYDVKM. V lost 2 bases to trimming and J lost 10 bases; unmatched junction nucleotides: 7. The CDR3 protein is CASSLRGRIGAFF. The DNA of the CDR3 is TGTGCCAGCAGTTTAAGGGGGCGGATAGGAGCTTTCTTT.

The CDR3 here is CSVGQRLAKNIQYF. CDR3 coding DNA: TGCAGCGTAGGACAGAGACTAGCCAAAAACATTCAGTACTTC. The chain joins TRBV29-1 to TRBJ2-4; maybe TRBD1 (6 bases). Germline V gives CDR1 SQVTM, CDR2 ANQGSEA. V was cut by 6 bases and J by 0 bases, with 12 bases left in between. The CDR3 length is 14 residues.

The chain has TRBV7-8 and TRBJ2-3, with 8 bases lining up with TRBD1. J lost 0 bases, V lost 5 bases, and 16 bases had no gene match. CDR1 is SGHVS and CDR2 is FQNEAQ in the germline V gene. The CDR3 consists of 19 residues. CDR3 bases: TGTGCCAGCAGCCTAGTAGGCAGGGGGCTAACGAGGAGCACAGATACGCAGTATTTT. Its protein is CASSLVGRGLTRSTDTQYF.

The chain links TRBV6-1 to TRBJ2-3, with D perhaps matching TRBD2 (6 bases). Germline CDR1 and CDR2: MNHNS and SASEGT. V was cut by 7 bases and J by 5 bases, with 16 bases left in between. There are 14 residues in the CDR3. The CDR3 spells CASNGVAVLDTQYF. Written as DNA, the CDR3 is TGTGCCAGCAATGGGGTAGCGGTCCTAGATACGCAGTATTTT.

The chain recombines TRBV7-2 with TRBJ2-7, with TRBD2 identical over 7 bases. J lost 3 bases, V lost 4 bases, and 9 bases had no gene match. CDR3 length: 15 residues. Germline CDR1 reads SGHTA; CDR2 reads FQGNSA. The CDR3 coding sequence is TGTGCCAGCAGCTACGAGCGGGGTTTCAACTACGAGCAGTACTTC. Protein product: CASSYERGFNYEQYF.

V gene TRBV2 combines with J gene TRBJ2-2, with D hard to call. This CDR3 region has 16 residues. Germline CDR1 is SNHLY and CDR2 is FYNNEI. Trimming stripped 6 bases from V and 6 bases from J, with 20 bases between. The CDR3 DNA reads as TGTGCCAGCAGCGTATCTGCCCATCTCCCTGCCGGGGAGCTGTTTTTT. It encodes CASSVSAHLPAGELFF.

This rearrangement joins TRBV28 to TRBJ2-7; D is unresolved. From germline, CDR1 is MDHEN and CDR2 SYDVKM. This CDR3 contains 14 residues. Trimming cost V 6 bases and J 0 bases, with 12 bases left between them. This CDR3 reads CASSLSPSSYEQYF. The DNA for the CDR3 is TGTGCCAGCAGCCTTTCCCCGAGCTCCTACGAGCAGTACTTC.

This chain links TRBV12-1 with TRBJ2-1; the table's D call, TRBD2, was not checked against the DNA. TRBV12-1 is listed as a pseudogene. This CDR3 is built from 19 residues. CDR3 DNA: TGTGCCAGCAGAAAGCCCGCTACTAGCGGGAGGGGCTCCTACAATGAGCAGTTCTTC. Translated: CASRKPATSGRGSYNEQFF.

The CDR3 sequence: CASRTAARGHEQYF. CDR3 coding DNA: TGTGCCAGCAGAACAGCCGCCCGGGGCCACGAGCAGTACTTC. The gene calls are TRBV6-5 and TRBJ2-7; tentatively, D is TRBD1 or TRBD2 (5 bases each). The CDR3 extends over 14 amino acids. Per the germline V gene, CDR1 is MNHEY and CDR2 is SVGAGI. V was trimmed by 6 bases and J by 5 bases, leaving 17 bases between them.

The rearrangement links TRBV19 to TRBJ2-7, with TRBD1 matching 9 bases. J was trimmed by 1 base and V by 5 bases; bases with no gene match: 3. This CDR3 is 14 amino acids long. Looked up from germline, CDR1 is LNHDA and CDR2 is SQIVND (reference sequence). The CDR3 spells CASSVQGASYEQYF. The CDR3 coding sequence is TGTGCCAGTAGTGTACAGGGGGCGTCCTACGAGCAGTACTTC.

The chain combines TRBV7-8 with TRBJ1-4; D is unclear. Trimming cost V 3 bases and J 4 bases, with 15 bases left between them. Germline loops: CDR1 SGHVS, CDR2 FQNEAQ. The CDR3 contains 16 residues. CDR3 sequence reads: CASSLPRVGGNEKLFF. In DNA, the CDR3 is TGTGCCAGCAGCTTGCCCCGAGTGGGCGGTAATGAAAAACTGTTTTTT.